The rows below give T cell receptor beta chains drawn from one sample of a study of radiation and T cells in renal cell carcinoma. Libraries were prepared by immunoSEQ multiplex PCR; TCRdb keeps only in-frame clonotypes and omits some of them. The sample has roughly 150,000 clones, approximately 88% seen once. Here the sequenced sample was blood, taken from a patient whose treatment included radiotherapy and nephrectomy. The receptor source for this set is a woman in her 50s with renal cell carcinoma. CDR3s include the opening cysteine and the closing phenylalanine or tryptophan. Fields, in order: J gene, D gene, V gene, clone size, CDR3 DNA, CDR3 protein. A D gene is named only where the DNA matches it firmly. A row's size may be missing; if present it is once, few, many or a size class.

>TRBJ1-5|TRBD1|TRBV19|-
TGTGCCAGTAGTCCAGGGACAGGGGGTAATCTTTATAGCAATCAGCCCCAGCATTTT
CASSPGTGGNLYSNQPQHF
>TRBJ1-6|-|TRBV6-1|few
TGTGCCAGCAACCCGGTTCCAGGCGTGGGGTCACCCCTCCACTTT
CASNPVPGVGSPLHF
>TRBJ1-5|-|TRBV6-5|-
TGTGCCAGCAGTTACCATAGTACTCAGCCCCAGCATTTT
CASSYHSTQPQHF
>TRBJ2-7|-|TRBV6-5|-
TGTGCCAGCAGTTACGGGGAGGTAGCCTACGAGCAGTACTTC
CASSYGEVAYEQYF
>TRBJ1-1|-|TRBV2|few
TGTGCCAGCATTGAACAGACGAACACTGAAGCTTTCTTT
CASIEQTNTEAFF
>TRBJ1-6|-|TRBV5-4|-
TGTGCCAGCAGCTTGCAGGGGCTCCAGCCGACGGCCCTCCACTTT
CASSLQGLQPTALHF
>TRBJ2-1|-|TRBV7-2|once
TGTGCCAGCAGCGCCGATAGCGTTCGCTCCTACAATGAGCAGTTCTTC
CASSADSVRSYNEQFF
>TRBJ2-3|-|TRBV4-2|few
TGTGCCAGCGGTGTTGAGAGGTTGGCGGATACGCAGTATTTT
CASGVERLADTQYF
>TRBJ1-2|-|TRBV10-3|-
TGTGCCATCAGTGATCTGTCAGGGCCCTATGGCTACACCTTC
CAISDLSGPYGYTF
>TRBJ2-5|TRBD2|TRBV7-2|-
TGTGCCAGCAGCCCAGGGACTAGCGTCGAGACCCAGTACTTC
CASSPGTSVETQYF
>TRBJ1-4|TRBD1|TRBV7-6|-
TGTGCCAGCAGCTTGGGACAGGGGCCCGAGTCTAATGAAAAACTGTTTTTT
CASSLGQGPESNEKLFF
>TRBJ2-1|-|TRBV6-6|-
TGTGCCAGCAGTACCTCAAATGAGCAGTTCTTC
CASSTSNEQFF
>TRBJ2-3|TRBD2|TRBV9|-
TGTGCCAGCAGCCCTCAGACTAGCGGGCGTAACACAGATACGCAGTATTTT
CASSPQTSGRNTDTQYF
>TRBJ1-2|-|TRBV18|-
TGTGCCAGCTCACCCGCCTATGGCTACACCTTC
CASSPAYGYTF
>TRBJ2-2|TRBD1|TRBV29-1|-
TGCAGCGTTGAGAGGGGGCGAGGAACCGGGGAGCTGTTTTTT
CSVERGRGTGELFF
>TRBJ1-1|-|TRBV10-1|many
TGCGCCAGCAGCGCCCAGTTGGTAACTGAAGCTTTCTTT
CASSAQLVTEAFF
>TRBJ1-2|-|TRBV23-1|-
TGCGCCAGCAGTCAATTCCGGACCCAAGGGGATGGCTACACCTTC
CASSQFRTQGDGYTF
>TRBJ2-3|TRBD2|TRBV2|-
TGTGCCAGCAGTGTTACTAGCGGGGTTGATACGCAGTATTTT
CASSVTSGVDTQYF
>TRBJ1-1|-|TRBV2|-
TGTGCCAGCAGCGGTTGGTCGTGGGGCACTGAAGCTTTCTTT
CASSGWSWGTEAFF
>TRBJ2-7|TRBD1|TRBV7-8|few
TGTGCCAGCAGCCTTACGGACAGGCTCTACGAGCAGTACTTC
CASSLTDRLYEQYF
>TRBJ2-3|TRBD2|TRBV5-1|-
TGCGCCAGCAGCTTCCTCGGGGGGTCAACTCTCACAGATACGCAGTATTTT
CASSFLGGSTLTDTQYF
>TRBJ1-3|-|TRBV7-6|-
TGTGCCAGCAGCTTACGCGGAAACACCATATATTTT
CASSLRGNTIYF
>TRBJ2-7|-|TRBV2|-
TGTGCCAGCAGGGTCCTTACCTACGAGCAGTACTTC
CASRVLTYEQYF
>TRBJ1-3|-|TRBV2|-
TGTGCCAGCAGTGATTTCGGAAACACCATATATTTT
CASSDFGNTIYF
>TRBJ2-3|TRBD1|TRBV5-6|-
TGTGCCAGCAGTTACACAGGGGGCAGCACAGATACGCAGTATTTT
CASSYTGGSTDTQYF
>TRBJ2-6|TRBD1|TRBV5-6|-
TGTGCCAGCACCTGGACAGGGCGCAACGTCCTGACTTTC
CASTWTGRNVLTF
>TRBJ1-1|-|TRBV12-5|-
TGTGCTAGTGGCAAAGGATCGACTGGGAACACTGAAGCTTTCTTT
CASGKGSTGNTEAFF
>TRBJ1-3|-|TRBV7-3|-
TGTGCCAGCAGCTCCACGGGCTCTGGAAACACCATATATTTT
CASSSTGSGNTIYF
>TRBJ2-7|-|TRBV7-8|-
TGTGCCAGCAGCTTAGAAACTAAGAAGGCAGGTGGAGAGCAGTACTTC
CASSLETKKAGGEQYF
>TRBJ1-6|TRBD1|TRBV6-5|-
TGTGCCAGCAGTTACAGGACAGGAAATAATTCACCCCTCCACTTT
CASSYRTGNNSPLHF
>TRBJ1-6|-|TRBV11-3|-
TGTGCCAGCAGCTCTGACGGTAATTCACCCCTCCACTTT
CASSSDGNSPLHF
>TRBJ2-2|-|TRBV4-2|-
TGTGCCAGCAGCTCCCGTCCCGGGGAGCTGTTTTTT
CASSSRPGELFF
>TRBJ1-1|-|TRBV2|-
TGTGCCAGCGCGATTCGGACAGCTAACACTGAAGCTTTCTTT
CASAIRTANTEAFF
>TRBJ1-6|TRBD1|TRBV4-2|few
TGTGCCAGCAGCCAACGGACAGGGAATTCACCCCTCCACTTT
CASSQRTGNSPLHF
>TRBJ1-1|-|TRBV6-5|-
TGTGCCAGCAGTCGAGACCTTAACACTGAAGCTTTCTTT
CASSRDLNTEAFF
>TRBJ2-7|TRBD2|TRBV4-1|-
TGCGCAGAATTAGCGGGGAAGTCTCGCGAGCAGTACTTC
CAELAGKSREQYF
>TRBJ1-5|-|TRBV6-6|-
TGTGCCAGCGTGGCTTCTAATAGCAATCAGCCCCAGCATTTT
CASVASNSNQPQHF
>TRBJ1-2|-|TRBV18|-
TGTGCCAGCTCCCCGGGCGACACCGGCTACACCTTC
CASSPGDTGYTF
>TRBJ2-7|-|TRBV5-4|-
TGTGCCAGCAGCTTGGCAGCTAACTCCTACGAGCAGTACTTC
CASSLAANSYEQYF
>TRBJ2-7|TRBD2|TRBV5-4|-
TGTGCCAGCAGCCCGATGACTAGCGGGGGCACCTACGAGCAGTACTTC
CASSPMTSGGTYEQYF
>TRBJ2-3|-|TRBV30|-
TGTGCCTGGAGTGGGGGCAACACAGATACGCAGTATTTT
CAWSGGNTDTQYF
>TRBJ2-1|TRBD2|TRBV6-1|-
TGTGCCACTAATCCGACTAGCGGTGAGCAGTTCTTC
CATNPTSGEQFF
>TRBJ1-5|-|TRBV5-5|-
TGTGCCAGCAGCCTTAGGTTGGTACAGGGCAATCAGCCCCAGCATTTT
CASSLRLVQGNQPQHF
>TRBJ2-1|-|TRBV5-1|-
TGCGCCAGCAGCTGGAGTCGGGGGCCCCAGTACAATGAGCAGTTCTTC
CASSWSRGPQYNEQFF
>TRBJ1-1|-|TRBV5-5|few
TGCGCCAGCAGCCAAGAATGGGGGGGTTTAATGGAAGCTTTCTTT
CASSQEWGGLMEAFF
>TRBJ1-5|-|TRBV6-5|-
TGTGCCAGCACCCCACAGGAATATCAGCCCCAGCATTTT
CASTPQEYQPQHF
>TRBJ2-2|-|TRBV7-9|-
TGTGCCAGCAGCCGGGACGTACCCGGGGAGCTGTTTTTT
CASSRDVPGELFF
>TRBJ1-2|TRBD1|TRBV25-1|-
TGTGCCAGCAGTGAAGGGACAGGCTATGGCTACACCTTC
CASSEGTGYGYTF
>TRBJ2-1|-|TRBV7-2|-
TGTGCCAGCAGCTTAGGGGCTAGCCCCCTCTCCTACAATGAGCAGTTCTTC
CASSLGASPLSYNEQFF
>TRBJ1-4|TRBD1|TRBV30|-
TGTGCCTGGAGTAGGACAGGGGGCAGGGCTAATGAAAAACTGTTTTTT
CAWSRTGGRANEKLFF
>TRBJ2-2|TRBD1|TRBV2|-
TGTGCCAGCAGTATCAACCAGGGGGCGAACGGGGAGCTGTTTTTT
CASSINQGANGELFF
>TRBJ2-1|-|TRBV7-2|-
TGTGCCAGCAGCTCTCGAGGGATGGGGTACAATGAGCAGTTCTTC
CASSSRGMGYNEQFF
>TRBJ2-5|-|TRBV4-2|-
TGTGCCAGCAGCCAAGAGGCAGGAGCCCTACAAGAGACCCAGTACTTC
CASSQEAGALQETQYF
>TRBJ2-7|TRBD1|TRBV28|once
TGTGCCAGCAGTACCACCGGGACAGGGACCCTCGAGCAGTACTTC
CASSTTGTGTLEQYF